What follows is one TCR beta chain and its context. No antigen is known for it. This sample is drawn from a study of shared clonotypes between healthy human individuals. Study-level points and caveats: Among donors, clonotype sharing was expected to be affected by sequencing depth. Among non-shared clonotypes, generation probabilities were lower than among those shared by all four donors.

Profiled with immunoSEQ multiplex PCR; TCRdb holds only in-frame clones, not every one. Among about 2.3 million clones listed, around 92% were seen once. Per germline, CDR1 MDHEN and CDR2 SYDVKM. CDR3 length equals 15 residues. Deletions cut 5 bases from V and 3 bases from J, with 17 bases between. This sequence joins TRBV28 and TRBJ2-7; tentatively, D is TRBD2 (7 bases). Sequenced material: naive CD4+ T cells from PBMCs. Subset reported: CD45RA+ positively selected. This receptor was obtained from a man between 18 and 35 years old in good health. Some clones in this sample may be carry-over from other donors' samples. This chain's CDR3 is CASSPWGGPFYEQYF. CDR3 DNA sequence: TGTGCCAGCAGTCCCTGGGGGGGGCCGTTCTACGAGCAGTACTTC.